The 19 T cell receptor beta chains in this list originate from one sample, sequenced in a study of T cells in tuberculosis. After thawing and overnight rest, PBMC were stained with GMM-loaded CD1B tetramer, viability dye and anti-CD3 for sorting. CD1B tetramers were loaded with Rhodococcus equi-derived C32 glucose monomycolate. Some clones are missing from TCRdb's copy, which holds only in-frame ones; the method was immunoSEQ multiplex PCR. Among about 58,000 clones listed, around 90% were seen once. The sequencing sample was made of CD1b-GMM tetramer-negative cells sorted from PBMCs. The receptors were sampled from an adult woman with latent tuberculosis.

This clone appeared a few times. This chain links TRBV27 with TRBJ2-5; TRBD1 matches 9 bases. Germline values: CDR1 MNHEY, CDR2 SMNVEV (reference sequence). The CDR3 sequence is 15 residues long. V dropped 8 bases and J dropped 1; count of bases not matched to a gene: 8. CDR3 loop: CASGNRDRVQETQYF. The CDR3 DNA is TGTGCCAGCGGTAACCGGGACAGGGTCCAAGAGACCCAGTACTTC.

The V call is TRBV30, the J call TRBJ2-3, with TRBD2 as a possible D gene (7 bases). This CDR3 is built from 15 residues. Per germline, CDR1 GTSNPN and CDR2 SVGIG (reference sequence). The V end lost 0 bases, the J end lost 5 bases, and 15 bases lay between the germline ends. This CDR3 reads CAWSVGGRGGDTQYF. CDR3 nucleotides: TGTGCCTGGAGTGTAGGAGGGAGGGGGGGAGATACGCAGTATTTT.

The chain carries TRBV30 and TRBJ2-5; 8 bases are shared with TRBD1. V was clipped by 3 bases and J by 5 bases; unmatched bases: 11. The CDR3 loop spans 15 amino acids. The V gene's germline CDR1 is GTSNPN and CDR2 SVGIG (reference sequence). CDR3 nucleotides: TGTGCCTGGAGACGGACAGGGCAGATGCGGGAGACCCAGTACTTC. Translation gives CAWRRTGQMRETQYF.

The CDR3 nucleotides read TGTGCCAGCAGTCGGGACTCCTCCTACAATGAGCAGTTCTTC. Translation gives CASSRDSSYNEQFF. V and J are TRBV28 and TRBJ2-1; TRBD2 might be the D (6 bases). The CDR3 sequence is 14 residues long. Deletions cut 5 bases from V and 0 bases from J, with 8 bases between. Per germline, CDR1 MDHEN and CDR2 SYDVKM.

The chain combines TRBV28 with TRBJ2-7; 7 bases are a match to TRBD1. This CDR3 is 14 amino acids long. CDR1 is MDHEN and CDR2 is SYDVKM in the germline V gene. The V and J ends lost 6 bases and 4 bases, in that order; junction bases with no gene match: 9. CDR3 in amino acids: CASSRPGQQYEQYF. The DNA for the CDR3 is TGTGCCAGCAGCCGCCCGGGACAGCAGTACGAGCAGTACTTC. The entire variable domain, with the rest obtained from reference TRBV28 and TRBJ2-7, is as follows: DVKVTQSSRYLVKRTGEKVFLECVQDMDHENMFWYRQDPGLGLRLIYFSYDVKMKEKGDIPEGYSVSREKKERFSLILESASTNQTSMYLCASSRPGQQYEQYFGPGTRLTVT.

The chain has TRBV5-1 and TRBJ2-5, with TRBD1 matching 11 bases. This CDR3 has 14 amino acids. Germline CDR1 and CDR2: SGHRS and YFSETQ. Losses at the gene ends were 2 bases for V and 4 bases for J; bases not matched to a gene: 1. DNA for the CDR3: TGCGCCAGCAGCTTCGGGACAGGGGGAGAGACCCAGTACTTC. Its translation: CASSFGTGGETQYF.

V is TRBV28 and J is TRBJ1-1, with D unresolved. CDR1 is MDHEN, CDR2 SYDVKM, per germline. The CDR3 is made up of 15 amino acids. The germline V and J ends were trimmed by 7 bases and 0 bases, with 15 bases remaining between them. The CDR3 DNA follows: TGTGCCAGCACCAGACGAGTAACAGTGAACACTGAAGCTTTCTTT. It codes for CASTRRVTVNTEAFF.

This clone was recorded a few times. V gene TRBV29-1 combines with J gene TRBJ2-7; maybe TRBD2 (6 bases). CDR1 and CDR2 from the germline V gene are SQVTM and ANQGSEA. V lost 6 bases and J 2 bases, leaving 11 bases between the germline ends. The CDR3 has 12 residues. CDR3 region: CSVRGGAYEQYF. As DNA, the CDR3 is TGCAGCGTCCGAGGAGGGGCCTACGAGCAGTACTTC.

The chain joins TRBV5-6 to TRBJ1-6; maybe TRBD1 (6 bases). The CDR3 extends over 13 amino acids. V dropped 2 bases and J dropped 7 bases, with 7 bases sitting between them. In germline, CDR1 is SGHDT, CDR2 YYEEEE. CDR3 loop: CASSLDRNSPLHF. In DNA, the CDR3 is TGTGCCAGCAGCTTAGACAGGAATTCACCCCTCCACTTT.

The J gene is TRBJ2-7, the V gene TRBV27, with 11 bases matching TRBD1. Germline CDR1 is MNHEY and CDR2 is SMNVEV (reference sequence). The CDR3 contains 15 residues. J was trimmed by 9 bases and V by 4 bases; bases with no gene match: 11. The CDR3 here is CASSSTGQGGRGQYF. Written as DNA, the CDR3 is TGTGCCAGCAGTTCCACGGGACAGGGGGGTCGAGGGCAGTACTTC.

This chain connects TRBV4-3 to TRBJ2-3; 12 nucleotides agree with TRBD2. V trimming: 2 bases; J trimming: 1 base; junction bases outside the gene matches: 4. Looked up from germline, CDR1 is LGHNA and CDR2 is YSLEER. There are 17 residues in the CDR3. The DNA of the CDR3 is TGCGCCAGCAGCCAACGCCGGACTAGCGGGGGCACAGATACGCAGTATTTT. It specifies CASSQRRTSGGTDTQYF.

The rearrangement uses TRBV15 and TRBJ1-4; 8 nucleotides agree with TRBD1. The length of the CDR3 is 15 residues. After removal of 1 base from V and 5 bases from J, the junction contained 3 bases not matched to a gene. Per germline, CDR1 LNHNV and CDR2 YYDKDF (reference sequence). CDR3 residues: CATSRGTGKNEKLFF. The CDR3 DNA reads TGTGCCACCAGCAGAGGGACAGGGAAAAATGAAAAACTGTTTTTT.

For the CDR3, the DNA is TGTGCCAGCGGGAGGCTAGCGGGCTTGGGCGAGCAGTACTTC. Its translation is CASGRLAGLGEQYF. This chain uses TRBV7-2 with TRBJ2-7; 8 bases align to TRBD2. CDR3 length equals 14 residues. Germline CDR1 is SGHTA and CDR2 is FQGNSA. V was clipped by 8 bases and J by 6 bases; unmatched bases: 12.

V is TRBV5-1 and J is TRBJ2-7; 8 bases map to TRBD1. V was pared by 0 bases and J by 5 bases, with 7 bases of the junction left unmatched. The CDR3 runs 15 residues. The germline V gene has CDR1 SGHRS and CDR2 YFSETQ. The CDR3 sequence is CASSLVSTGGHEQYF. The CDR3 DNA sequence: TGCGCCAGCAGCTTGGTCAGTACAGGGGGGCACGAGCAGTACTTC.

The J gene is TRBJ2-2, the V gene TRBV2; D is perhaps TRBD1 (5 bases). Germline V gives CDR1 SNHLY, CDR2 FYNNEI. Trimming removed 6 bases from V and 8 bases from J, with 16 bases in between. CDR3 length: 14 residues. The CDR3 sequence is CASSRQLRGGELFF. The CDR3 nucleotides read TGTGCCAGCAGCAGACAGCTTAGAGGTGGGGAGCTGTTTTTT.

This clone was counted between two and nine times. This chain links TRBV19 with TRBJ2-1; the match to TRBD1 covers 8 bases. V trimming: 6 bases; J trimming: 3 bases; junction bases outside the gene matches: 7. CDR1 and CDR2 (germline): LNHDA, SQIVND (reference sequence). The CDR3 is 15 amino acids. The CDR3 coding sequence is TGTGCCAGTAGCTATACAGGGGGTGACTACAATGAGCAGTTCTTC. Protein product: CASSYTGGDYNEQFF.

This CDR3 reads CASSSTGVTEAFF. CDR3 nucleotide sequence: TGTGCCAGCAGTAGTACAGGGGTCACTGAAGCTTTCTTT. The rearrangement links TRBV27 to TRBJ1-1; the match to TRBD1 covers 7 bases. V trimming: 5 bases; J trimming: 4 bases; junction bases outside the gene matches: 4. This CDR3 comprises 13 residues. Germline V gene lookup returns CDR1 MNHEY and CDR2 SMNVEV (reference sequence).

V is TRBV15 and J is TRBJ2-7; D uncertain. CDR3 length: 14 amino acids. Germline V lookup: CDR1 LNHNV, CDR2 YYDKDF (reference sequence). Trimming removed 1 base at V and 2 bases at J, with 9 bases between. DNA of the CDR3: TGTGCCACCAGCAGAGTCGGAGTCCCCTACGAGCAGTACTTC. It yields the protein CATSRVGVPYEQYF.

The V call is TRBV18, the J call TRBJ1-2; the D gene is possibly TRBD1 (5 bases). Trimming removed 1 base from V and 1 base from J, with 22 bases in between. Per germline, CDR1 KGHSH and CDR2 LQKENI. CDR3 length: 19 residues. This CDR3 reads CASSPLLARQTSFNYGYTF. CDR3 nucleotide sequence: TGTGCCAGCTCACCACTTCTCGCCCGACAGACCTCCTTTAACTATGGCTACACCTTC. Supplemented by reference TRBV18 and TRBJ1-2, the full variable domain reads NAGVMQNPRHLVRRRGQEARLRCSPMKGHSHVYWYRQLPEEGLKFMVYLQKENIIDESGMPKERFSAEFPKEGPSILRIQQVVRGDSAAYFCASSPLLARQTSFNYGYTFGSGTRLTVV.